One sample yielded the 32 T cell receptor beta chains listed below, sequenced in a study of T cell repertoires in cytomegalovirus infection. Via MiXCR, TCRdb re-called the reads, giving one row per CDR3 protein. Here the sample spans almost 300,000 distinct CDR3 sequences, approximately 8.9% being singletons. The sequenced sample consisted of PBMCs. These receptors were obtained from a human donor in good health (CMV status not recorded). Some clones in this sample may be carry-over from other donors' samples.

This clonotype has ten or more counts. The CDR3, as DNA: TGTGCCAGCAGCTTGACAGGGGGCGGCAATCAGCCCCAGCATTTT. This sequence encodes CASSLTGGGNQPQHF. This chain uses TRBV5-8 with TRBJ1-5, with TRBD1 identical over 9 bases. The CDR3 totals 15 residues. Trimming removed 1 base from V and 2 bases from J; junction bases left unmatched: 1. From germline, CDR1 is SGHTS and CDR2 YDEGEE.

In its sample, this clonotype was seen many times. CDR3 coding DNA: TGTGCCAGCAGGACAAGTGGGGAAAAACTGTTTTTT. It translates to CASRTSGEKLFF. The chain links TRBV19 to TRBJ1-4; TRBD1 might be the D (5 bases). The CDR3 contains 12 residues. Trimming removed 9 bases from V and 8 bases from J, with 13 bases in between. CDR1 and CDR2 (germline): LNHDA, SQIVND (reference sequence).

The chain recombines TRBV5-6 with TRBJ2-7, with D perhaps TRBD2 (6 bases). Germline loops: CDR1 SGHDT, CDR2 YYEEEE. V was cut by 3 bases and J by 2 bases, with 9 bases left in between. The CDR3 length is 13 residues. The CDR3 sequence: CASSWDWTYEQYF. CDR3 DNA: TGTGCCAGCAGCTGGGACTGGACCTACGAGCAGTACTTC.

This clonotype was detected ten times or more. CDR3 sequence: CASRATRDYEQYV. The CDR3 nucleotides read TGTGCCAGCAGAGCCACCCGGGATTACGAGCAGTACGTC. The V call is TRBV6-2 or TRBV6-3, the J call TRBJ2-7; tentative D call: TRBD2 (5 bases). CDR3 length: 13 residues. Trimming removed 6 bases from V and 4 bases from J, with 13 bases in between. Germline V gene lookup returns CDR1 MNHEY and CDR2 SVGEGT.

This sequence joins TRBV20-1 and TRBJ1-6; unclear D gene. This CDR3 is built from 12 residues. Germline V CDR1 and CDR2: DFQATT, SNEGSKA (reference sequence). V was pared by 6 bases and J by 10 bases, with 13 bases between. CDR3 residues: CSARRLESPLHF. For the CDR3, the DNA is TGCAGTGCCAGGAGACTGGAATCACCCCTCCACTTT.

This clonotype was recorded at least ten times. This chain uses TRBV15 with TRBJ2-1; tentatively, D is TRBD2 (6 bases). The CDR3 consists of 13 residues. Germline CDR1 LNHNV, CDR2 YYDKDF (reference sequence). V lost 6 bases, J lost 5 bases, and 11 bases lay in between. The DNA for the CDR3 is TGTGCCACCAGAAACCGGGAGAACAATGAGCAGTTCTTC. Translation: CATRNRENNEQFF.

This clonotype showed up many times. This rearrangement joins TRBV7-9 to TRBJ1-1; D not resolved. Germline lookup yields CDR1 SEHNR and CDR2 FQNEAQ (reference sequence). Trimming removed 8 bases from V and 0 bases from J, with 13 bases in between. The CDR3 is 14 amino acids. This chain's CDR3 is CASRPPSMNTEAFF. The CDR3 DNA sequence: TGTGCCAGCCGCCCTCCGTCAATGAACACTGAAGCTTTCTTT.

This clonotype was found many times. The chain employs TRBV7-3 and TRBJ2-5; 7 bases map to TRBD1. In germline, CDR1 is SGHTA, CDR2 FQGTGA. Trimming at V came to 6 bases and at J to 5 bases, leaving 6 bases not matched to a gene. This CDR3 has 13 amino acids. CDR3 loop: CASRQTGTETQYF. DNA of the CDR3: TGTGCCAGCAGACAGACAGGGACCGAGACCCAGTACTTC.

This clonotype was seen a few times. This CDR3 is CSARGQGRSPNYGYTF. DNA for the CDR3: TGCAGTGCACGGGGACAGGGACGTTCGCCTAACTATGGCTACACCTTC. The gene calls are TRBV20-1 and TRBJ1-2, with 9 positions matching TRBD1. This CDR3 is built from 16 residues. Trimming took 6 bases from V and 0 from J; bases not matched to a gene: 11. Germline values: CDR1 DFQATT, CDR2 SNEGSKA (reference sequence).

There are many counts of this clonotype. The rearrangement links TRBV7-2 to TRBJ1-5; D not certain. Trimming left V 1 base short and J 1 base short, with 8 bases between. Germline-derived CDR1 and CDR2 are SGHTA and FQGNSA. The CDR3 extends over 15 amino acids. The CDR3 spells CASSLGHGSNQPQHF. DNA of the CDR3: TGTGCCAGCAGCTTAGGTCACGGAAGCAATCAGCCCCAGCATTTT.

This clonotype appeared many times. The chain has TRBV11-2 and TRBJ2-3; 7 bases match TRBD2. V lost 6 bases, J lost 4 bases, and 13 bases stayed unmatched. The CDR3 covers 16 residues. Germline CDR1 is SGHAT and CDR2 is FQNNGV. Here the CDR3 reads CASSYDLASGADTQYF. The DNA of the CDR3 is TGTGCCAGCAGTTACGATTTGGCTAGCGGCGCAGATACGCAGTATTTT.

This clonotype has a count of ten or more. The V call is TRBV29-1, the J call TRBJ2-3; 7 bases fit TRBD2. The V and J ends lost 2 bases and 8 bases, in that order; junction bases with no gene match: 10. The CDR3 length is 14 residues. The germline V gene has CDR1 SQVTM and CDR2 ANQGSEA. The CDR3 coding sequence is TGCAGCGTTGAACGCGCTAGCGGTCAGGGTACGCAGTATTTT. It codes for CSVERASGQGTQYF.

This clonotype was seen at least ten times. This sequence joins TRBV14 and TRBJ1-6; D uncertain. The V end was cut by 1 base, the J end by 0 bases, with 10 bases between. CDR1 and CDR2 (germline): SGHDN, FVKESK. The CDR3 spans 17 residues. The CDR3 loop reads CASSQVAGSSYNSPLHF. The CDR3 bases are TGTGCCAGCAGCCAAGTCGCCGGGAGCTCCTATAATTCACCCCTCCACTTT.

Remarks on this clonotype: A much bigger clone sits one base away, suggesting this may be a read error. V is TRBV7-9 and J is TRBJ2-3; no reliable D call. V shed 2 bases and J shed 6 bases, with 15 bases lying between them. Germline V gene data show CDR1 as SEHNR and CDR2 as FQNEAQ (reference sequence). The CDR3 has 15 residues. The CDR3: CASSLTQRLSDTQYF. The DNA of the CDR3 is TGTGCCAGCAGCTTAACACAGAGACTCAGTGATACGCAGTATTTT. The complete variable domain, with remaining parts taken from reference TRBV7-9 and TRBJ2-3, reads DTGVSQNPRHKITKRGQNVTFRCDPISEHNRLYWYRQTLGQGPEFLTYFQNEAQLEKSRLLSDRFSAERPKGSFSTLEIQRTEQGDSAMYLCASSLTQRLSDTQYFGPGTRLTVL.

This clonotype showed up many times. The CDR3 is CSVELGRSPNEQFF. The CDR3 nucleotides are TGCAGCGTTGAACTTGGGAGATCGCCGAATGAGCAGTTCTTC. The rearrangement uses TRBV29-1 and TRBJ2-1; a weak D match, TRBD2 (5 bases). Germline CDR1 and CDR2: SQVTM and ANQGSEA. V was pared by 2 bases and J by 7 bases, with 15 bases between. The CDR3 spans 14 residues.

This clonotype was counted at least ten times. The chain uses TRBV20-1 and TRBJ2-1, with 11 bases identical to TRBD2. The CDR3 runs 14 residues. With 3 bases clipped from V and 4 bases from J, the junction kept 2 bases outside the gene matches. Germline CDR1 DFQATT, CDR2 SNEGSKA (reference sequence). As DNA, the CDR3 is TGCAGTGCTAGGTTAGCGGGGGGGTACAATGAGCAGTTCTTC. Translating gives CSARLAGGYNEQFF.

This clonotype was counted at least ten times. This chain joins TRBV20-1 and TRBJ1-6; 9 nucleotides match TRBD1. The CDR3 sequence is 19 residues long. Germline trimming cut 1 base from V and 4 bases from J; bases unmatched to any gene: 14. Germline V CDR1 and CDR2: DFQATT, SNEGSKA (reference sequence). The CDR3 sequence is CSARGVPGQGLGYNSPLHF. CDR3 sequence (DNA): TGCAGTGCTAGAGGTGTACCGGGACAGGGACTAGGATATAATTCACCCCTCCACTTT.

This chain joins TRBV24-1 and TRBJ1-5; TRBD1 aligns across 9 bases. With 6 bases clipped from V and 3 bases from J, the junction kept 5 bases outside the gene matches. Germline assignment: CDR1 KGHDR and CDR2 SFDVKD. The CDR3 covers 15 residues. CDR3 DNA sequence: TGTGCCACCAGTCCGGGACAGGGTCACAATCAGCCCCAGCATTTT. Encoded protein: CATSPGQGHNQPQHF.

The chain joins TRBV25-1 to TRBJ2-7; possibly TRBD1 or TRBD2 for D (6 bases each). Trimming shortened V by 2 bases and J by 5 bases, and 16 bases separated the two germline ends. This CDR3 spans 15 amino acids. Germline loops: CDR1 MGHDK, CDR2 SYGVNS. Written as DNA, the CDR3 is TGTGCCAGCAGTGAACTTTACCAGGGGAGGCACGAGCAGTACTTC. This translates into CASSELYQGRHEQYF.

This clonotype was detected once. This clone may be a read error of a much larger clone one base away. DNA for the CDR3: TGTGCCAGAAGTCCCCAGGACCTTAGCAATCAGCCCCAGCATTTT. This translates into CARSPQDLSNQPQHF. This chain uses TRBV19 with TRBJ1-5; D is undetermined. V lost 9 bases, J lost 0 bases, and 15 bases lay in between. This CDR3 comprises 15 residues. CDR1 is LNHDA, CDR2 SQIVND, per germline (reference sequence).

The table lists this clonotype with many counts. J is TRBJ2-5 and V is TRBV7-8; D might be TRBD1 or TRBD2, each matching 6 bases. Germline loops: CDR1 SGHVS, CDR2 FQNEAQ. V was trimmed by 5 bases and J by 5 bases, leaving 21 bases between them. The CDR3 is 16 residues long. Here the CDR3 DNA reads TGTGCCAGCAGCCACGGGTGGGGGGCCCACAGGGAGACCCAGTACTTC. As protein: CASSHGWGAHRETQYF.

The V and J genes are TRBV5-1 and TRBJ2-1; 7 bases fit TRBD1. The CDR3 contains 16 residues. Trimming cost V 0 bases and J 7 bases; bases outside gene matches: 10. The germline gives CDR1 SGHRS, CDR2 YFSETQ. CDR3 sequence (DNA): TGCGCCAGCAGCTTGGAGGGACAGAGCCTACGGAATGAGCAGTTCTTC. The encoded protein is CASSLEGQSLRNEQFF.

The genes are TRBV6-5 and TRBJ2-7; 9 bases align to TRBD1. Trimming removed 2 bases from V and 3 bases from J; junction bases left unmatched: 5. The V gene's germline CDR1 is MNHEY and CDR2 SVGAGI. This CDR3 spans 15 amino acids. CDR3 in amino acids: CASSYETGGVYEQYF. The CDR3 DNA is TGTGCCAGCAGTTACGAGACAGGGGGGGTCTACGAGCAGTACTTC.

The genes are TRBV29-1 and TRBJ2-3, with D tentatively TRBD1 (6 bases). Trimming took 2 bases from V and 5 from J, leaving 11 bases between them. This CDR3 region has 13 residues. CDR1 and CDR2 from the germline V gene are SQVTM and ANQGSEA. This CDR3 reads CSVERGSGDTQYF. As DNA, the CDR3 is TGCAGCGTTGAAAGGGGGTCGGGAGATACGCAGTATTTT.

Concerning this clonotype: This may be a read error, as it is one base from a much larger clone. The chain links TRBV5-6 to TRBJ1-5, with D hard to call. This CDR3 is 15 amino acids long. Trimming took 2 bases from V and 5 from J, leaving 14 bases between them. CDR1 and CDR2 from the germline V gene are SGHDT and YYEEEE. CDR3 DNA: TGTGCCAGCAGCTTCGGGATTGGAAGCGATCAGCCCCAGCATTTT. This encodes CASSFGIGSDQPQHF.

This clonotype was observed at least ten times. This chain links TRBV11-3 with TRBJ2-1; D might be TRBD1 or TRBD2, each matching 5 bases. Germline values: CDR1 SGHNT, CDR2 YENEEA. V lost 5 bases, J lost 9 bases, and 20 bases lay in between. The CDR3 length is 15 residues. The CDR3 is CASSRHKTKGSEQFF. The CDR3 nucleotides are TGTGCCAGCAGCCGACATAAGACCAAGGGGAGTGAGCAGTTCTTC.

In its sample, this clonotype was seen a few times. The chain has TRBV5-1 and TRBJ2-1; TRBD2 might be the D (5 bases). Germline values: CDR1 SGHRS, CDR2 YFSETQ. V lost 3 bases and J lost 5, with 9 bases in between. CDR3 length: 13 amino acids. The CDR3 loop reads CASSSDGDNEQFF. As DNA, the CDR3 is TGCGCCAGCAGCTCGGACGGGGACAATGAGCAGTTCTTC.

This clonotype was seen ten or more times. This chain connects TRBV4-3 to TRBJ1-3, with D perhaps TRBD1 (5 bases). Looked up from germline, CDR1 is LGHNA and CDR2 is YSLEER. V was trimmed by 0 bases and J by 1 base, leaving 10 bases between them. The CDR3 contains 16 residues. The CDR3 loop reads CASSQDWGISGNTIYF. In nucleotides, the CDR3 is TGCGCCAGCAGCCAAGATTGGGGCATTTCTGGAAACACCATATATTTT.

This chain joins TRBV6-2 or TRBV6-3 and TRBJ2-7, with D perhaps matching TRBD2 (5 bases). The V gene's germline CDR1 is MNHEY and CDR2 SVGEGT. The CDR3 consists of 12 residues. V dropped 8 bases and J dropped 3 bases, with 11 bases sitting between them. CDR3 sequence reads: CASGGLHYEQYV. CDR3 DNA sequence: TGTGCCAGCGGAGGACTCCACTACGAGCAGTACGTC.

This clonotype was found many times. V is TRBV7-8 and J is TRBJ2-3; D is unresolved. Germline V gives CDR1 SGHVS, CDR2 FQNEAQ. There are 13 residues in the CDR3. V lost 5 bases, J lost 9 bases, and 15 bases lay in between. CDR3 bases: TGTGCCAGCAGCCCGACCCCGGTTCGGACGCAGTATTTT. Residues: CASSPTPVRTQYF.

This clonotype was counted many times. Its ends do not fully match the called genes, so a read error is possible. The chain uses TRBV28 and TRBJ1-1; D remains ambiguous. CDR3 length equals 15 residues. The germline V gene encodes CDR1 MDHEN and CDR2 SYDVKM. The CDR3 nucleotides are TGTGCCAGCAGTGTTACAGTTTCGGGGAACTCTGAAGCTTTCTTT. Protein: CASSVTVSGNSEAFF.

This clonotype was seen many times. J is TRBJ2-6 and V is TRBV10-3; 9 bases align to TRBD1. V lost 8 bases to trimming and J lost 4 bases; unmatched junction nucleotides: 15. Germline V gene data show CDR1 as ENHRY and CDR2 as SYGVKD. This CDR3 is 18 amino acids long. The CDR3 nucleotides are TGTGCCATCCGGACTCGGGACAGGGACCTGGGAGGGGCCAACGTCCTGACTTTC. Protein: CAIRTRDRDLGGANVLTF.